Sequencing of this T cell receptor (beta chain) was carried out in a study of early T cells in non-severe SARS-CoV-2 infection. Each CDR3 protein is one row after TCRdb ran MiXCR on the 5' RACE reads. The sample consists of about 48,000 distinct CDR3 sequences, 7.7% of them appearing once. In germline, CDR1 is MRHNA, CDR2 SNTAGT. The ends were cut back, 0 bases at V and 3 bases at J, with 5 bases in the middle. The CDR3 loop spans 14 amino acids. In its sample, this clonotype is medium-sized (0.01 to 0.1%). Sequenced: whole blood. This TCR was recovered from an adult who was a healthcare worker with PCR-confirmed SARS-CoV-2 infection or an uninfected control (not recorded which). V and J are TRBV6-4 and TRBJ2-2; the D is unclear. As DNA, the CDR3 is TGTGCCAGCAGTGACTCTCTGGACACCGGGGAGCTGTTTTTT. Protein: CASSDSLDTGELFF.